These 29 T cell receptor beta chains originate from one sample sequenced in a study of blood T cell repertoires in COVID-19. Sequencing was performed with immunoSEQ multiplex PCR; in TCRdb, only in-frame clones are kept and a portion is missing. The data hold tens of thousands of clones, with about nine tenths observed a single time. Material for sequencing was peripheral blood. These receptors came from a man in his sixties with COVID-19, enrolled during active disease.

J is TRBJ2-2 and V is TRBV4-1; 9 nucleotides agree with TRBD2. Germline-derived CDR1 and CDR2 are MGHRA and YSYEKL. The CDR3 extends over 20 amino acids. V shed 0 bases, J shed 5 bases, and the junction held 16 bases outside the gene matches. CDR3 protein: CASSQEVGVDAGGRTGELFF. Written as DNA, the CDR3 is TGCGCCAGCAGCCAAGAAGTAGGGGTCGATGCGGGAGGGAGGACCGGGGAGCTGTTTTTT.

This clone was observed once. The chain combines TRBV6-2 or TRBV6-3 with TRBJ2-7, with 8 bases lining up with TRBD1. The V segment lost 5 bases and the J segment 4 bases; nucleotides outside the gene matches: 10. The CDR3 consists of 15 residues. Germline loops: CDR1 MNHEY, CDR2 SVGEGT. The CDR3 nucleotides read TGTGCCAGCAGTCTCGGGACAGGCGAGTCTTACGAGCAGTACTTC. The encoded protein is CASSLGTGESYEQYF.

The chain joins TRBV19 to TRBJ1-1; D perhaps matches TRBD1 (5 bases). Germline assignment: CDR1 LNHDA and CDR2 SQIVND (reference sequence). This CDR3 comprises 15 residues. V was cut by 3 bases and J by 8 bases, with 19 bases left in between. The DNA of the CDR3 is TGTGCCAGTAGTATCCAAGGGGACTGGGCACCCGAAGCTTTCTTT. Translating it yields CASSIQGDWAPEAFF.

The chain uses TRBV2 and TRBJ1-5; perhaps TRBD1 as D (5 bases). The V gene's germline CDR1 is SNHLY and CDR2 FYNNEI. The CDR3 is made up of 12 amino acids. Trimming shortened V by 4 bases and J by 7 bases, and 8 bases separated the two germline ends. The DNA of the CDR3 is TGTGCCAGCAGTGGGACACGGCAGCCCCAGCATTTT. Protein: CASSGTRQPQHF.

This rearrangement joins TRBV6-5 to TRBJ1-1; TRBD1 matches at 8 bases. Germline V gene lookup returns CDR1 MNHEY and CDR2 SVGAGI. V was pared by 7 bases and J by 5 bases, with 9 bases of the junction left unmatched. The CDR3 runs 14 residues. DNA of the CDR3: TGTGCCAGCATTATAAGGACAGGGAAAACTGAAGCTTTCTTT. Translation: CASIIRTGKTEAFF.

The CDR3 DNA follows: TGTGCCAGCAGTTACGCTACAGGGGGTCTGGGAGAGACCCAGTACTTC. Amino acids: CASSYATGGLGETQYF. This chain links TRBV6-5 with TRBJ2-5; 8 bases align to TRBD1. Germline CDR1 MNHEY, CDR2 SVGAGI. J was trimmed by 4 bases and V by 2 bases; bases with no gene match: 9. This CDR3 contains 16 residues.

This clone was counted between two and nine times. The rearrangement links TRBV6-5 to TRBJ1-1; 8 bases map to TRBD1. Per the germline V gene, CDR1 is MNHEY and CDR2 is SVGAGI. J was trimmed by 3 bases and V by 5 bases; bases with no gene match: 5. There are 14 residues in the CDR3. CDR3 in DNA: TGTGCCAGCAGTCGGACAGGGCGGGACACTGAAGCTTTCTTT. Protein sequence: CASSRTGRDTEAFF.

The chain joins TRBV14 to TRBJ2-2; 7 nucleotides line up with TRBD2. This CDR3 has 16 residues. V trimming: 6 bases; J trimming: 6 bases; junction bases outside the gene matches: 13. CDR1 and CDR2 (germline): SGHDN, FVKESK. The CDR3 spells CASSRFSGSVAGELFF. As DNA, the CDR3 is TGTGCCAGCAGTCGCTTTAGCGGGTCCGTGGCCGGGGAGCTGTTTTTT.

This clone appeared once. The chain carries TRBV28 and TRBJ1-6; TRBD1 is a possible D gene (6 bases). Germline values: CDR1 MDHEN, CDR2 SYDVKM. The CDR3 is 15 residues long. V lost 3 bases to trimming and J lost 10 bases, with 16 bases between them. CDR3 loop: CASSLEQGIGSPLHF. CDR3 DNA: TGTGCCAGCAGTTTGGAGCAGGGGATCGGGTCACCCCTCCACTTT.

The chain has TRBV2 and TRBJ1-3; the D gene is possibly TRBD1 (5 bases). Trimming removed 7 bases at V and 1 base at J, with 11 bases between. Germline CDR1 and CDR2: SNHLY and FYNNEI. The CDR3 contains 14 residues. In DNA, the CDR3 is TGTGCCAGCAAACCAGACAGATCTGGAAACACCATATATTTT. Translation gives CASKPDRSGNTIYF.

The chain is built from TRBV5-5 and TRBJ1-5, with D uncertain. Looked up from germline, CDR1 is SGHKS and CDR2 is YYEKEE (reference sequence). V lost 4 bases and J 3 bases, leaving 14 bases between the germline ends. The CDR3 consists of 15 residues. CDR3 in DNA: TGTGCCAGCAGCCGCCTAACAGAACCCAATCAGCCCCAGCATTTT. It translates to CASSRLTEPNQPQHF.

The CDR3 is CASSVGTGVQETQYF. DNA of the CDR3: TGTGCCAGCAGCGTAGGGACAGGGGTGCAAGAGACCCAGTACTTC. The chain couples TRBV9 to TRBJ2-5; 9 bases are a match to TRBD1. Germline lookup yields CDR1 SGDLS and CDR2 YYNGEE. This CDR3 spans 15 amino acids. Germline trimming cut 0 bases from V and 2 bases from J; bases unmatched to any gene: 2.

In nucleotides, the CDR3 is TGTGCCTGGACCGGGGACAGCTTTGGAAACACCATATATTTT. This gives the protein CAWTGDSFGNTIYF. V gene TRBV30 combines with J gene TRBJ1-3; 7 positions match TRBD1. The V segment lost 4 bases and the J segment 3 bases; nucleotides outside the gene matches: 6. CDR3 size: 14 residues. Germline V gene data show CDR1 as GTSNPN and CDR2 as SVGIG (reference sequence).

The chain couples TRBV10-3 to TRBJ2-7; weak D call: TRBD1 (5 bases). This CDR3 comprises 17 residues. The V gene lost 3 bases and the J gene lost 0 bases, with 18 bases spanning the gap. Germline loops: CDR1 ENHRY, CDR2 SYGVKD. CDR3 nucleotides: TGTGCCATCAGTGATTCCCTCGGCAGGGCCAGCTCCTACGAGCAGTACTTC. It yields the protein CAISDSLGRASSYEQYF.

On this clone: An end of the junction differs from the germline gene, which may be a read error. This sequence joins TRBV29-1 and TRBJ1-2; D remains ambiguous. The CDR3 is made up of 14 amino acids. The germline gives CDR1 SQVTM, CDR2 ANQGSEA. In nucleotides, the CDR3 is TGCAGCGTTGATGGGCGTTCGAGTAGACGTGGCCACACCTTC. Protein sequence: CSVDGRSSRRGHTF. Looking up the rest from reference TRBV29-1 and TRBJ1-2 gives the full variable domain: SAVISQKPSRDICQRGTSLTIQCQVDSQVTMMFWYRQQPGQSLTLIATANQGSEATYESGFVIDKFPISRPNLTFSTLTVSNMSPEDSSIYLCSVDGRSSRRGHTFGSGTRLTVV.

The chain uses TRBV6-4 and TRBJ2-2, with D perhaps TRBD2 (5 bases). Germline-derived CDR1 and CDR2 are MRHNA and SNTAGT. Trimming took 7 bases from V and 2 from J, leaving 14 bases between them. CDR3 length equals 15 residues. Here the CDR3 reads CASTMDSANTGELFF. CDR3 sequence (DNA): TGTGCCAGCACTATGGACTCGGCCAACACCGGGGAGCTGTTTTTT.

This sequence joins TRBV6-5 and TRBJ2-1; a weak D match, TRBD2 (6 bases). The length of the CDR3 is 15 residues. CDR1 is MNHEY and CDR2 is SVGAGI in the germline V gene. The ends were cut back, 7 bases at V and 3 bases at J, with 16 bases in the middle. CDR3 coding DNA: TGTGCCAGCAATCGGGACTCGACCGACTACAATGAGCAGTTCTTC. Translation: CASNRDSTDYNEQFF.

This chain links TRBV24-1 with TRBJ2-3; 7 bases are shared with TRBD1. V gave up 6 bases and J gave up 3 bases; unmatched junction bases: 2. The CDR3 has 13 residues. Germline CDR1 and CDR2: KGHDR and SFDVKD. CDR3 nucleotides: TGTGCCACCAGTAAGGGGGCGACAGATACGCAGTATTTT. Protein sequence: CATSKGATDTQYF.

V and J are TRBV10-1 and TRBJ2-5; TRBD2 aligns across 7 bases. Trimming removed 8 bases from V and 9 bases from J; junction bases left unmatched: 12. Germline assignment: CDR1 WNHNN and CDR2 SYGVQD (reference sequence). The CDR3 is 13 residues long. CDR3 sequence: CASSADSAGAQYF. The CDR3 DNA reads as TGCGCCAGCTCAGCCGACTCGGCGGGGGCCCAGTACTTC.

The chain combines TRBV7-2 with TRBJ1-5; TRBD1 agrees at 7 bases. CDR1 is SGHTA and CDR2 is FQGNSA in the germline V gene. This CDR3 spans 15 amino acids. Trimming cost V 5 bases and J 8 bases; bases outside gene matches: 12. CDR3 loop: CASSRQVAGGEPQHF. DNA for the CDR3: TGTGCCAGCAGCCGCCAGGTGGCAGGGGGAGAGCCCCAGCATTTT.

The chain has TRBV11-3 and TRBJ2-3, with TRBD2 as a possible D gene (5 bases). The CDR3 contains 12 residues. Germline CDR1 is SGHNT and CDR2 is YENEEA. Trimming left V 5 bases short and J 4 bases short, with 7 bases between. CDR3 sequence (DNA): TGTGCCAGCAGCCAGGAGGCAGATACGCAGTATTTT. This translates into CASSQEADTQYF.

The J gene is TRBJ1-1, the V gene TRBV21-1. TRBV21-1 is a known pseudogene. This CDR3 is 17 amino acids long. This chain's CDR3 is CASSAPGRGGQRTEAFF. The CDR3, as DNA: TGTGCCAGCAGTGCCCCGGGACGGGGAGGTCAGAGGACTGAAGCTTTCTTT.

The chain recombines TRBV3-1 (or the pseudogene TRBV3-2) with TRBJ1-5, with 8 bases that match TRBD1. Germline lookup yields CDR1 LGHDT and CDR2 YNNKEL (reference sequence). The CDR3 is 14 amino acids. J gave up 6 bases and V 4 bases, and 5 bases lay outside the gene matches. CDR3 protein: CASSPDRVVQPQHF. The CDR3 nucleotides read TGTGCCAGCAGCCCGGACAGGGTGGTTCAGCCCCAGCATTTT.

In DNA, the CDR3 is TGCGCCAGCAGTCGGACTAGCGGGAGCTATTACGAGCAGTACTTC. Translated: CASSRTSGSYYEQYF. This chain joins TRBV5-1 and TRBJ2-7; the match to TRBD2 covers 13 bases. Trimming took 5 bases from V and 4 from J; bases not matched to a gene: 6. Germline assignment: CDR1 SGHRS and CDR2 YFSETQ. The CDR3 has 15 amino acids. Filled out from reference TRBV5-1 and TRBJ2-7, the complete variable domain reads KAGVTQTPRYLIKTRGQQVTLSCSPISGHRSVSWYQQTPGQGLQFLFEYFSETQRNKGNFPGRFSGRQFSNSRSEMNVSTLELGDSALYLCASSRTSGSYYEQYFGPGTRLTVT.

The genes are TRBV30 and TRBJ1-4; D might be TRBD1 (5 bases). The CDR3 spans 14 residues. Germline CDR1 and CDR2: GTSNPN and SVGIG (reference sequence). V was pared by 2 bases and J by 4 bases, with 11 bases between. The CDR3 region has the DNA TGTGCCTGGAGTAGTGGGGCTGTTAATGAAAAACTGTTTTTT. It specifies CAWSSGAVNEKLFF.

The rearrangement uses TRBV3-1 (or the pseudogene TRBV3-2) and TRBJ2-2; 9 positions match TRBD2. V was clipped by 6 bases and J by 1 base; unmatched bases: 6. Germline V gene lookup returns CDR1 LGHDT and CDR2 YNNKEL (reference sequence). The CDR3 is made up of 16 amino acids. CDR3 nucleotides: TGTGCCAGCAGGCAAACTAGCGGGCTGAACACCGGGGAGCTGTTTTTT. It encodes CASRQTSGLNTGELFF.

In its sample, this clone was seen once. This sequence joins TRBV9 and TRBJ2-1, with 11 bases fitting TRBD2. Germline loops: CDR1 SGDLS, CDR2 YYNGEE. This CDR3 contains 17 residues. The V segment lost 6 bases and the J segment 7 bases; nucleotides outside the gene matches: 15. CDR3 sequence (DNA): TGTGCCAGCATCCTTCGTACTAGCGGGAGATTATTAAATGAGCAGTTCTTC. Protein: CASILRTSGRLLNEQFF.

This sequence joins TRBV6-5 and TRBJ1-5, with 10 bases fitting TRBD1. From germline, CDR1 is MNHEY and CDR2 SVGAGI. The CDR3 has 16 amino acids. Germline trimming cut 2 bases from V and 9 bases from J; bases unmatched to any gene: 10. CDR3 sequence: CASSYAFGTGEGPQHF. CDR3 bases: TGTGCCAGCAGTTACGCATTTGGGACAGGGGAAGGGCCCCAGCATTTT.

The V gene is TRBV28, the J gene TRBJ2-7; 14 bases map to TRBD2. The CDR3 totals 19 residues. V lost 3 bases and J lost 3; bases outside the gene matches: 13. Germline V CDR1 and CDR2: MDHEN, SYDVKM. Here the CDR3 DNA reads TGTGCCAGCAGTTTCCCCTCCGGGACTAGCGGGAGTGACAACTACGAGCAGTACTTC. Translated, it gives CASSFPSGTSGSDNYEQYF.